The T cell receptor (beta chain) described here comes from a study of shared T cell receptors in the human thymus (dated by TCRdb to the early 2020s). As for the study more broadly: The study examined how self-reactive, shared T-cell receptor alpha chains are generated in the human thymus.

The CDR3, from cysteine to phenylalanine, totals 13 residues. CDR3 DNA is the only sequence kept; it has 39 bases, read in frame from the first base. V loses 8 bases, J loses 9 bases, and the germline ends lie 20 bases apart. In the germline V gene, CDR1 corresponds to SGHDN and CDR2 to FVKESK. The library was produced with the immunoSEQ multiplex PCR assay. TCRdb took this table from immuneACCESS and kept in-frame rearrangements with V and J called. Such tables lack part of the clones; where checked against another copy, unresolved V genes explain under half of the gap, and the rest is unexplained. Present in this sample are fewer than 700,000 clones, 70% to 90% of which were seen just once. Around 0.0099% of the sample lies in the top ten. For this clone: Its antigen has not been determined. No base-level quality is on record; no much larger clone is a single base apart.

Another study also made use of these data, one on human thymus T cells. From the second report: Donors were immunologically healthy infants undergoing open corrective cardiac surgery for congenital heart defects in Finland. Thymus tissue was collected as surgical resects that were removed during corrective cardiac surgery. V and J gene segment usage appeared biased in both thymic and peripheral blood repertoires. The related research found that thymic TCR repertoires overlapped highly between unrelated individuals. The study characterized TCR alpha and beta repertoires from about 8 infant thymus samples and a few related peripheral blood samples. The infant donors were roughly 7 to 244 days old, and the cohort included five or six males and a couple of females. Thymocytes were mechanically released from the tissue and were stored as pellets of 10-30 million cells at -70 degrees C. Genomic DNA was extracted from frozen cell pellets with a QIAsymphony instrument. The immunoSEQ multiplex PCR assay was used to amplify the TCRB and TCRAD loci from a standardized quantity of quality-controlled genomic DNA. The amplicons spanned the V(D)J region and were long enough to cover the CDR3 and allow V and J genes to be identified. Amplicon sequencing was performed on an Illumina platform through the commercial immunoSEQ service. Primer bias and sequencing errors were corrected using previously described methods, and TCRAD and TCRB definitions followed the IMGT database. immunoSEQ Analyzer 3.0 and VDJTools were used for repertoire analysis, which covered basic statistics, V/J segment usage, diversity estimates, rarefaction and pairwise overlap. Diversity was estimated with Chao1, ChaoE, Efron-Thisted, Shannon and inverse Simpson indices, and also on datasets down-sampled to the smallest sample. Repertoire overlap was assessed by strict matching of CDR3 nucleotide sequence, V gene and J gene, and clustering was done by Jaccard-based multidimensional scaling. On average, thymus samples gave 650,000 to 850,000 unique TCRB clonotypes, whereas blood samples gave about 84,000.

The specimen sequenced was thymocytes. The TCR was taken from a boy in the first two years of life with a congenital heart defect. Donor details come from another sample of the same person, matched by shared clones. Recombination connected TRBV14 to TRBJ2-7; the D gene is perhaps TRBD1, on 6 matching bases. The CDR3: CASRGRTDGGQYF. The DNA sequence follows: TGTGCCAGCCGAGGTAGGACAGATGGTGGGCAGTACTTC.